Listed here is a single T cell receptor (beta chain). Germline loops: CDR1 LGHNA, CDR2 YSLEER. This CDR3 is built from 17 residues. V shed 1 base and J shed 6 bases, with 19 bases lying between them. Assay: immunoSEQ multiplex PCR; the TCRdb copy retains only in-frame clones and omits some. Of approximately 120,000 clones listed, roughly 90% are singletons. This entry is derived from a study of cytomegalovirus exposure and HLA in healthy donors. This chain joins TRBV4-3 and TRBJ2-4; perhaps TRBD1 as D (7 bases). The sample was PBMCs. This clonotype was obtained from a woman aged 18-29 years in good health and CMV-seronegative. CDR3 sequence: CASSQVGGQPSANIQYF. The CDR3 DNA reads TGCGCCAGCAGCCAAGTGGGGGGACAGCCCTCTGCAAACATTCAGTACTTC.